This T cell receptor (beta chain) was recorded in a study of blood T cell repertoires in COVID-19. The overall study: Donors in the United States, Italy and Spain gave samples during acute or convalescent COVID-19.

Under the authors' procedure: Scientists estimated how many nucleated cells there were by amplifying reference gene primers. Sequencing used immunoSEQ multiplex PCR; TCRdb keeps in-frame clones, though not all of them. That table is the source of V, J and clone size, and D and trimming were worked out from the DNA. This sample has fewer than 600,000 clones, with 85% to 90% found just once. The CDR3 runs 13 residues. The germline V and J ends were trimmed by 10 bases and 8 bases, with 20 bases remaining between them. Per the germline V gene, CDR1 is SEHNR and CDR2 is FQNEAQ (reference sequence). J is TRBJ1-1 and V is TRBV7-9; tentative D call: TRBD1 (5 bases). The receptor was derived from a man between 18 and 35 years old with COVID-19, enrolled during active disease. Sequencing used peripheral blood. The CDR3 coding sequence is TGTGCCACCAATCCAGACGGGGGGGTCGAAGCTTTCTTT. Translating gives CATNPDGGVEAFF.